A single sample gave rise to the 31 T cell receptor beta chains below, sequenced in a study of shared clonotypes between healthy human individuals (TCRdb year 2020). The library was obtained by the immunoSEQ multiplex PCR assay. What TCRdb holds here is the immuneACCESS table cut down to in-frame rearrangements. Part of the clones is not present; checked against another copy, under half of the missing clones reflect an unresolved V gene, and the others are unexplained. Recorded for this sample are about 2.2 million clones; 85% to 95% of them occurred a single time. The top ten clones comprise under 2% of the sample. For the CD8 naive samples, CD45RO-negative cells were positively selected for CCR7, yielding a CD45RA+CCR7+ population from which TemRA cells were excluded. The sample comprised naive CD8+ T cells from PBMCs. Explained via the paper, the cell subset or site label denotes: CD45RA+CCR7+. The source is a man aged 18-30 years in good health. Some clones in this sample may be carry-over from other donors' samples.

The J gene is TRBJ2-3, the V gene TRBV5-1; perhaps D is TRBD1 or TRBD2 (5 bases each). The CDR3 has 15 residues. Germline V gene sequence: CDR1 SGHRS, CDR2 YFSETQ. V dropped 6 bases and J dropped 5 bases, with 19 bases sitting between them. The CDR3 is CASTWMGPRGDTQYF. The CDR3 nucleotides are TGCGCCAGCACTTGGATGGGGCCCCGGGGAGATACGCAGTATTTT. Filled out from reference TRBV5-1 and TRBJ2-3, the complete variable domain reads KAGVTQTPRYLIKTRGQQVTLSCSPISGHRSVSWYQQTPGQGLQFLFEYFSETQRNKGNFPGRFSGRQFSNSRSEMNVSTLELGDSALYLCASTWMGPRGDTQYFGPGTRLTVL.

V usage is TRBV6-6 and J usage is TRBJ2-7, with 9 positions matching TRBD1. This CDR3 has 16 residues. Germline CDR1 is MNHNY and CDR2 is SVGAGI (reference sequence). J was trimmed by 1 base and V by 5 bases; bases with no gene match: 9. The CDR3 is CASSQPTGTGSYEQYF. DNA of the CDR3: TGTGCCAGCAGTCAGCCCACCGGGACAGGGTCCTACGAGCAGTACTTC.

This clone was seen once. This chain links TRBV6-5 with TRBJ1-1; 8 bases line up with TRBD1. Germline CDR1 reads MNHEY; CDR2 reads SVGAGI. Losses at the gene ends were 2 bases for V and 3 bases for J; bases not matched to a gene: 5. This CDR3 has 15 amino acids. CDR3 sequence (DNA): TGTGCCAGCAGTTACAGGACAGGGTTGGACACTGAAGCTTTCTTT. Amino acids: CASSYRTGLDTEAFF.

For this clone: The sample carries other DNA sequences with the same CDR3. The CDR3 DNA reads as TGCGCCAGCAGCCAAGATCGGGCAGCCTCCTACGAGCAGTACTTC. Translating gives CASSQDRAASYEQYF. The genes are TRBV4-1 and TRBJ2-7; D gene unclear. The V end was cut by 0 bases, the J end by 0 bases, with 9 bases between. The CDR3 covers 15 residues. Germline lookup yields CDR1 MGHRA and CDR2 YSYEKL.

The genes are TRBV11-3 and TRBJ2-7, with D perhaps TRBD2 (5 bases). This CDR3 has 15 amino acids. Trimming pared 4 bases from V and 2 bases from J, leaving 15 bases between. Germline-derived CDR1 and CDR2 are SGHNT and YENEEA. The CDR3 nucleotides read TGTGCCAGCAGCTGGAGGTCCGACGGACCCTACGAGCAGTACTTC. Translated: CASSWRSDGPYEQYF.

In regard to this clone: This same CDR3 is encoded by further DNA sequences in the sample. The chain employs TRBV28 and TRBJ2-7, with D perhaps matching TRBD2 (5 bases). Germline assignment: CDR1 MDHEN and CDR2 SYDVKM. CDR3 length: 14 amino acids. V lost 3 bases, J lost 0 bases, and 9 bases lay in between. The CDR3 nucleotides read TGTGCCAGCAGTTTTGTGGGGAGCTCCTACGAGCAGTACTTC. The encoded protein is CASSFVGSSYEQYF.

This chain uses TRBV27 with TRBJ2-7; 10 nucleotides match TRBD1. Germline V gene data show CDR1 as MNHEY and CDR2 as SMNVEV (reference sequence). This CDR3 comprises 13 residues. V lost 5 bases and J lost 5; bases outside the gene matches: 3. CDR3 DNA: TGTGCCAGCAGTCGGGACAGGGGCCACGAGCAGTACTTC. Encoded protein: CASSRDRGHEQYF.

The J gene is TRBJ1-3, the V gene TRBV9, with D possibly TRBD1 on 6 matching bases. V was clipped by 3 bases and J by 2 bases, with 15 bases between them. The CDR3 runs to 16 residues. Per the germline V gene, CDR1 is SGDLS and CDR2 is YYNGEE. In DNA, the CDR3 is TGTGCCAGCAGCGACAATTACAGGGCTCCTGGAAACACCATATATTTT. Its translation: CASSDNYRAPGNTIYF.

The CDR3 DNA reads TGTGCCAGCGGCCCTAGCCCCTCCTACAATGAGCAGTTCTTC. Its translation is CASGPSPSYNEQFF. The rearrangement joins TRBV9 to TRBJ2-1; tentative D call: TRBD2 (5 bases). This CDR3 is 14 amino acids long. Germline assignment: CDR1 SGDLS and CDR2 YYNGEE. V lost 7 bases, J lost 0 bases, and 11 bases lay in between.

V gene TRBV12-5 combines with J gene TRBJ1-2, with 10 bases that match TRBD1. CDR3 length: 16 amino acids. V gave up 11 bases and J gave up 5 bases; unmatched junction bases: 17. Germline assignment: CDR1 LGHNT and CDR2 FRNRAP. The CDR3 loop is CACPGQGRGGFYGYTF. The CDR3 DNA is TGTGCTTGCCCGGGACAGGGGAGAGGAGGATTTTATGGCTACACCTTC.

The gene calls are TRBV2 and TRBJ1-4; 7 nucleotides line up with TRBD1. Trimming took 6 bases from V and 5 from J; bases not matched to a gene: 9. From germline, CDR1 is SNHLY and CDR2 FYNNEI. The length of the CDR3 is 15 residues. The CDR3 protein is CASRDLTGLNEKLFF. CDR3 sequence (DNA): TGTGCCAGCAGGGACCTGACAGGGCTAAATGAAAAACTGTTTTTT.

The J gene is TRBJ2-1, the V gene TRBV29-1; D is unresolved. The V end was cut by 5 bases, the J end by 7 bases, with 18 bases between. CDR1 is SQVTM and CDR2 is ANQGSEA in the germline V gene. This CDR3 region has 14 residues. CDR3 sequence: CSVSTISLWNEQFF. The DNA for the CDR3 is TGCAGCGTTTCTACTATCAGTTTATGGAATGAGCAGTTCTTC.

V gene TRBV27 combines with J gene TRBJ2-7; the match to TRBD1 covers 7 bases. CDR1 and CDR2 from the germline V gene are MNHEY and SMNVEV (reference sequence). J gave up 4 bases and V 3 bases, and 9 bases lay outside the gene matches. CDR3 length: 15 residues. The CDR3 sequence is CASSLTGTWIYEQYF. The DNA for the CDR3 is TGTGCCAGCAGTTTGACAGGGACCTGGATTTACGAGCAGTACTTC.

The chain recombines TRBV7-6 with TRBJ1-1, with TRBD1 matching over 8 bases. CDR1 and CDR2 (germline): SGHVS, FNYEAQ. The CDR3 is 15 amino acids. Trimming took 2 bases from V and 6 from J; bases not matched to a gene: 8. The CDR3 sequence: CASSLLAGGAAEAFF. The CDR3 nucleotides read TGTGCCAGCAGCTTATTGGCAGGGGGCGCGGCTGAAGCTTTCTTT.

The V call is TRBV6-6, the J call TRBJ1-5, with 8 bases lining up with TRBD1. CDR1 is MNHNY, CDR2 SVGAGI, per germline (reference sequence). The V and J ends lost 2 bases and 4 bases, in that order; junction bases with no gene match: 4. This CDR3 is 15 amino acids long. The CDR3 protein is CASSYARGLNQPQHF. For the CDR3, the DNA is TGTGCCAGCAGTTACGCCAGGGGGCTGAATCAGCCCCAGCATTTT.

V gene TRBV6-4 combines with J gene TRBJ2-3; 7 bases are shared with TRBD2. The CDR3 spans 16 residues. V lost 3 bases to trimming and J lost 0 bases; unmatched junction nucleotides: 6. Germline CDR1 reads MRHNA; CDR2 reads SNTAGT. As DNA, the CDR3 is TGTGCCAGCAGTGATATAGCGGGTCCGAGCACAGATACGCAGTATTTT. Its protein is CASSDIAGPSTDTQYF.

Here the CDR3 DNA reads TGTGCCAGCAGTTACCACGGACAAGAAGCTTTCTTT. It is translated as CASSYHGQEAFF. The chain recombines TRBV6-5 with TRBJ1-1, with D maybe TRBD1 (5 bases). Germline V lookup: CDR1 MNHEY, CDR2 SVGAGI. The CDR3 runs 12 residues. Trimming cost V 2 bases and J 8 bases, with 9 bases left between them.

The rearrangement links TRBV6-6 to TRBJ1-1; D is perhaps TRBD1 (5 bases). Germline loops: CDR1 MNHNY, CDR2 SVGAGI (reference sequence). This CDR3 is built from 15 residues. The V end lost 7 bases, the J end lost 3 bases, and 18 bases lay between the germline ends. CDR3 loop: CASNKAGRDHTEAFF. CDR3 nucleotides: TGTGCCAGCAATAAGGCAGGGAGGGACCACACTGAAGCTTTCTTT.

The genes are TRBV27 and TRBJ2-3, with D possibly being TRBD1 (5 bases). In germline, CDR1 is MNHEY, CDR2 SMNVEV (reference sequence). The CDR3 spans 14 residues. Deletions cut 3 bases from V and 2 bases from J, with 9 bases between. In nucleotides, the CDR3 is TGTGCCAGCAGTTTGGGGCAGCCCACAGATACGCAGTATTTT. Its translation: CASSLGQPTDTQYF.

The CDR3 DNA reads TGTGCCAGCAGTCTCGATTATAGGGACACTGAAGCTTTCTTT. Protein: CASSLDYRDTEAFF. The chain recombines TRBV11-1 with TRBJ1-1; D is unclear. The CDR3 runs 14 residues. CDR1 and CDR2 (germline): SGHAT, FQDESV (reference sequence). With 6 bases removed from V and 3 bases from J, the gap between germline ends came to 14 bases.

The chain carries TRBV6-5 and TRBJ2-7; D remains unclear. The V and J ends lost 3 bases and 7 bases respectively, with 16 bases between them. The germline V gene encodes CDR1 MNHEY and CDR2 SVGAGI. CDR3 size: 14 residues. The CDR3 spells CASSYGPPSAEQYF. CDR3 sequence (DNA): TGTGCCAGCAGTTATGGGCCTCCCTCGGCTGAGCAGTACTTC.

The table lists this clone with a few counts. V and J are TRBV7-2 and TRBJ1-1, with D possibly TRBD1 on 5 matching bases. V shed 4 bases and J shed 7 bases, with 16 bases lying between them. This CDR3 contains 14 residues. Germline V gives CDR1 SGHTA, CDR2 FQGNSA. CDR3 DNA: TGTGCCAGCAGCTCTATGGGGGACCCCGATGAAGCTTTCTTT. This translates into CASSSMGDPDEAFF.

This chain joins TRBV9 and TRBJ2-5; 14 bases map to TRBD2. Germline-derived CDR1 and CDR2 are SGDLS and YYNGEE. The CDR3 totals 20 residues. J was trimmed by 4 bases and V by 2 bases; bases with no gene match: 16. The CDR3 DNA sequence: TGTGCCAGCAGCGTTTTAGAGAGTGGGACTAGCGGGAGACGCGGAGAGACCCAGTACTTC. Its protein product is CASSVLESGTSGRRGETQYF.

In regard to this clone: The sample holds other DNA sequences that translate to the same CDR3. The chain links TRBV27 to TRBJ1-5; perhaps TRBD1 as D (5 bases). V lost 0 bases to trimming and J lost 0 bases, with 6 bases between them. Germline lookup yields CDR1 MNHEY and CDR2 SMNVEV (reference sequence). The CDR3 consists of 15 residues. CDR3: CASSLSRGSNQPQHF. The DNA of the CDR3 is TGTGCCAGCAGTTTATCGAGGGGTAGCAATCAGCCCCAGCATTTT.

The CDR3 sequence: CASRGGGLHETQYF. The CDR3 DNA reads TGTGCCAGCAGGGGCGGGGGGCTTCACGAGACCCAGTACTTC. This rearrangement joins TRBV2 to TRBJ2-5, with 8 bases identical to TRBD2. CDR1 and CDR2 (germline): SNHLY, FYNNEI. The J segment lost 5 bases and the V segment lost 6 bases, leaving 8 bases of the junction unmatched. This CDR3 is 14 amino acids long.

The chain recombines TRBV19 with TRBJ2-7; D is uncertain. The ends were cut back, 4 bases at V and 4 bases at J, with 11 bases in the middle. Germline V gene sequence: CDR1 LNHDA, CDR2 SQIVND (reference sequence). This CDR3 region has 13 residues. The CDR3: CASSNPGLYEQYF. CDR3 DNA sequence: TGTGCCAGTAGTAATCCAGGTCTGTACGAGCAGTACTTC.

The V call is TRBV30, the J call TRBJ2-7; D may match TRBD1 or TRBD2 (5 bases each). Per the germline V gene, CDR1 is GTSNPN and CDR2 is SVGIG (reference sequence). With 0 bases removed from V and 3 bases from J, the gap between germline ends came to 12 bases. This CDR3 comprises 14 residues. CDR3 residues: CAWSVGLGVYEQYF. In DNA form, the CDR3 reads TGTGCCTGGAGTGTAGGGTTGGGGGTCTACGAGCAGTACTTC.

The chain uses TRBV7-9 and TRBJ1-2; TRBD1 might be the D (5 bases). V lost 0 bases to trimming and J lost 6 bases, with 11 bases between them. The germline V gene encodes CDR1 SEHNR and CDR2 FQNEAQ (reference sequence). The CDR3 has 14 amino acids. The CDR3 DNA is TGTGCCAGCAGCTTAGCTGGAGGGACCCATGGCTACACCTTC. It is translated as CASSLAGGTHGYTF.

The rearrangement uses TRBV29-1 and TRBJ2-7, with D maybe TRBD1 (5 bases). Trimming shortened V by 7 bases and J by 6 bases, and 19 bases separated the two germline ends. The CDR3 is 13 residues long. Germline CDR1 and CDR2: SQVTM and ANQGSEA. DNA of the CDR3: TGCAGCGCCGAACAGGTCAGCTCCGGCGAGCAGTACTTC. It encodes CSAEQVSSGEQYF.

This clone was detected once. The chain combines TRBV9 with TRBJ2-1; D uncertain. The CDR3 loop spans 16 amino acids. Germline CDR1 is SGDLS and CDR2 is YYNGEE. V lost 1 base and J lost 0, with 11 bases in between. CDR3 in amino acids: CASSVYGGTSYNEQFF. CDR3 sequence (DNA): TGTGCCAGCAGCGTATATGGCGGAACCTCCTACAATGAGCAGTTCTTC.

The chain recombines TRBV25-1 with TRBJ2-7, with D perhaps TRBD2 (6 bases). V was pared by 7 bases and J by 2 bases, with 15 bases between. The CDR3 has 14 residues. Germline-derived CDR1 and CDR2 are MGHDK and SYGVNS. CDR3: CASNPGLHPYEQYF. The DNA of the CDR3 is TGTGCCAGCAACCCGGGACTCCATCCCTACGAGCAGTACTTC.